This T cell receptor (beta chain) is from a study of T-cell reconstitution after alpha-beta-depleted transplantation in children. The authors prepared the TCRbeta library with unique molecular identifiers. MiXCR, run by TCRdb on the PCR reads, gives a single entry per CDR3 protein. Here the sample spans a few hundred thousand distinct CDR3 sequences, roughly 13% being singletons. The TCR comes from a male patient aged 10 to 17 who had a stem cell transplant for acute myeloid leukemia, so the T cells may come from the graft donor. The specimen comprised PBMCs, mostly from graft donor cells, sampled 360 days after TCRalphabeta/CD19-depleted stem cell transplant.

This CDR3 reads CSAGGVGENGYTF. The CDR3 nucleotides are TGCAGTGCTGGGGGCGTCGGGGAGAATGGCTACACCTTC. The rearrangement links TRBV20-1 to TRBJ1-2, with TRBD1 as a possible D gene (6 bases). Trimming removed 5 bases at V and 6 bases at J, with 16 bases between. CDR1 and CDR2 from the germline V gene are DFQATT and SNEGSKA (reference sequence). The CDR3 runs 13 residues.